This TCR beta chain emerged from a study of blood T cell repertoires in COVID-19. Overall study: Specimens from acute and convalescent COVID-19 originated in the United States, Italy and Spain.

The Seattle patients, enrolled during active infection, were followed longitudinally. This CDR3 region has 14 residues. The V end was cut by 0 bases, the J end by 2 bases, with 7 bases between. CDR1 is ENHRY and CDR2 is SYGVKD in the germline V gene. Sequencing was performed with immunoSEQ multiplex PCR; in TCRdb, only in-frame clones are kept and a portion is missing. The top ten hold roughly 10% of the sample, which has about 230,000 clones, 85% to 90% seen once. Sequencing was done on a sample of peripheral blood. V is TRBV10-3 and J is TRBJ1-2; D uncertain. The TCR was taken from a man aged 45-65 years with COVID-19, enrolled during active disease. CDR3 DNA sequence: TGTGCCATCAGTGAGTCTGACATAAACTATGGCTACACCTTC. Amino acids: CAISESDINYGYTF.